This T cell receptor (beta chain) was sequenced during a study of T cells after posttransplantation cyclophosphamide. The study's findings and limits: Recipient CMV seropositivity and CMV reactivation strongly tracked TRB clonality.

Method: immunoSEQ multiplex PCR; TCRdb's copy keeps in-frame clones and lacks some. The sample has tens of thousands of clones, over 75% seen once. Control samples came 1 year after myeloablative marrow transplants with methotrexate plus calcineurin inhibitor. To note about this clone: Its target is unknown.

The TCR sequence derives from a female patient between 25 and 45 years old who received an allogeneic stem cell transplant from an unrelated donor, was CMV-positive, and had acute and chronic GVHD. Some T cells may be provided by the graft donor. The input for sequencing was PBMCs, taken 359 days after allogeneic stem cell transplant with calcineurin inhibitor and methotrexate.

The chain's CDR3 is CASSTGTTNQPQHF. The CDR3 region has the DNA TGTGCCAGCAGCACCGGGACAACCAATCAGCCCCAGCATTTT. The V and J genes are TRBV7-9 and TRBJ1-5; D possibly corresponds to TRBD1 (6 bases). CDR1 is SEHNR, CDR2 FQNEAQ, per germline (reference sequence). The CDR3 spans 14 residues. Trimming shortened V by 5 bases and J by 3 bases, and 11 bases separated the two germline ends.